This entry concerns a single T cell receptor (beta chain). The data stem from a study of T cell changes during pregnancy in multiple sclerosis. Measured with immunoSEQ multiplex PCR; TCRdb has only the in-frame clones, and not every one. The table shows about 40,000 clones, with 90% occurring only once. The receptor was derived from a female donor with multiple sclerosis, enrolled in a pregnancy study. This specimen consisted of CD4+ T cells from peripheral blood mononuclear cells, obtained in the third trimester of pregnancy.

The CDR3 sequence is CASSSRTSGRFNEQFF. For the CDR3, the DNA is TGTGCCAGCAGTTCTAGGACTAGCGGGAGATTCAATGAGCAGTTCTTC. The chain joins TRBV28 to TRBJ2-1; TRBD2 matches 13 bases. Germline V gene lookup returns CDR1 MDHEN and CDR2 SYDVKM. With V trimmed by 4 bases and J by 6 bases, 6 bases remained unmatched. The CDR3 extends over 16 amino acids.